These T cell receptor beta chains were read from a single sample in a study of neoadjuvant anti-PD-1 for oral cavity cancer. The assay was immunoSEQ multiplex PCR, and TCRdb's table has in-frame clones only and misses some. The sample has more than 13,000 clones, 70% seen once; the top ten hold over 2%. The specimen was PBMCs, collected before nivolumab (anti-PD-1) treatment. Every receptor here comes from a person aged 35 to 85 with oral cavity squamous cell carcinoma. Both conserved end residues are part of each CDR3. The D gene is left open where the match is weak. Clone size is shown for a subset of rows, as once, few, many or a class of expanded clone.

D: TRBD2
V: TRBV27
size: NA
J: TRBJ2-5
DNA: TGTGCCAGCAGCAGGACTAGCGGGGGGGCCGGGGAGACCCAGTACTTC
CDR3: CASSRTSGGAGETQYF

D: TRBD1
V: TRBV7-9
size: NA
J: TRBJ2-7
DNA: TGTGCCAGCAGCTTAGGGGACAGGAGCTCCTACGAGCAGTACTTC
CDR3: CASSLGDRSSYEQYF

D: TRBD2
V: TRBV7-2
size: NA
J: TRBJ2-4
DNA: TGTGCCAGCAGCCCGATGGGACTAGCGGGGGGGAAAAACATTCAGTACTTC
CDR3: CASSPMGLAGGKNIQYF

D: NA
V: TRBV7-8
size: NA
J: TRBJ1-4
DNA: TGTGCCAGCAGTCCGGGACCGCGCTCCGAAAAACTGTTTTTT
CDR3: CASSPGPRSEKLFF

D: NA
V: TRBV7-9
size: NA
J: TRBJ1-1
DNA: TGTGCCAGCAGCCCCCCAGGACGGAGGAACACTGAAGCTTTCTTT
CDR3: CASSPPGRRNTEAFF

D: NA
V: TRBV14
size: NA
J: TRBJ1-3
DNA: TGTGCCAGCAGCCAAGGCTTCAGCTCTGGAAACACCATATATTTT
CDR3: CASSQGFSSGNTIYF

D: NA
V: TRBV11-3
size: NA
J: TRBJ1-1
DNA: TGTGCCAGCAGCCCGGATGGGACGGTAACTGAAGCTTTCTTT
CDR3: CASSPDGTVTEAFF

D: NA
V: TRBV15
size: NA
J: TRBJ2-1
DNA: TGTGCCACCAGCAGAGATGGGGGCAACAATGAGCAGTTCTTC
CDR3: CATSRDGGNNEQFF

D: NA
V: TRBV7-2
size: NA
J: TRBJ1-2
DNA: TGTGCCAGCAGCTTTAGCAGGGAAGGCTACACCTTC
CDR3: CASSFSREGYTF

D: TRBD2
V: TRBV5-1
size: NA
J: TRBJ2-3
DNA: TGCGCCAGCAGCTTGTATCCGGGACTAGCGACCAAAACCTCTAGCACAGATACGCAGTATTTT
CDR3: CASSLYPGLATKTSSTDTQYF

D: NA
V: TRBV6-4
size: NA
J: TRBJ2-2
DNA: TGTGCCAGCAGTGACTCGGGGACGAACACCGGGGAGCTGTTTTTT
CDR3: CASSDSGTNTGELFF

D: NA
V: TRBV20-1
size: once
J: TRBJ1-3
DNA: TGCAGTGCTTGGAAAGGAAACACCATATATTTT
CDR3: CSAWKGNTIYF

D: NA
V: TRBV11-2
size: NA
J: TRBJ2-3
DNA: TGTGCCAGCAGGGGGGTGGGACTGACGCAGTATTTT
CDR3: CASRGVGLTQYF

D: NA
V: TRBV6-1
size: few
J: TRBJ2-7
DNA: TGTGCCAGCAGTGACAGGGACATCTACGAGCAGTACTTC
CDR3: CASSDRDIYEQYF

D: TRBD1
V: TRBV6-6
size: few
J: TRBJ2-5
DNA: TGTGCCAGCAGTTACAGGGGGCCTGAAGAGACCCAGTACTTC
CDR3: CASSYRGPEETQYF

D: NA
V: TRBV18
size: NA
J: TRBJ2-5
DNA: TGTGCCAGCTCACCAGAGGGGGGGCAAGAGACCCAGTACTTC
CDR3: CASSPEGGQETQYF

D: NA
V: TRBV5-6
size: NA
J: TRBJ2-5
DNA: TGTGCCAGCAGCTTAGCCGGGGGAGTAGAGACCCAGTACTTC
CDR3: CASSLAGGVETQYF

D: NA
V: TRBV2
size: few
J: TRBJ1-3
DNA: TGTGCCAGCAGTGAAGCGAGACAGGCTGGAAACACCATATATTTT
CDR3: CASSEARQAGNTIYF

D: NA
V: TRBV7-6
size: NA
J: TRBJ2-6
DNA: TGTGCCAGCAGCTCCGTGATCAATGGGGCCAACGTCCTGACTTTC
CDR3: CASSSVINGANVLTF

D: TRBD1
V: TRBV6-5
size: NA
J: TRBJ1-5
DNA: TGTGCCAGCAGACCCGACAGGGGGGACAATCAGCCCCAGCATTTT
CDR3: CASRPDRGDNQPQHF

D: TRBD2
V: TRBV7-9
size: few
J: TRBJ2-7
DNA: TGTGCCAGCAGCTTAGCCGGGACTAGCAACGAGCAGTACTTC
CDR3: CASSLAGTSNEQYF

D: TRBD2
V: TRBV2
size: NA
J: TRBJ2-3
DNA: TGTGCCAGCAAAGCAGGGAGGGCCATCGCAGATACGCAGTATTTT
CDR3: CASKAGRAIADTQYF

D: TRBD1
V: TRBV15
size: NA
J: TRBJ1-6
DNA: TGTGCCACCAGGACAGGGGGTTCCTATAATTCACCCCTCCACTTT
CDR3: CATRTGGSYNSPLHF

D: NA
V: TRBV18
size: NA
J: TRBJ1-1
DNA: TGTGCCAGCTCCCCTAGGGTTGAGGCGCGCACTGAAGCTTTCTTT
CDR3: CASSPRVEARTEAFF

D: TRBD1
V: TRBV29-1
size: NA
J: TRBJ2-5
DNA: TGCAGTGCCCGGGACAGGGATGGAAAGACCCAGTACTTC
CDR3: CSARDRDGKTQYF

D: TRBD1
V: TRBV7-2
size: NA
J: TRBJ1-2
DNA: TGTGCCAGCAGATTATCGGACAGGGCAGTTGGTGGCTACACCTTC
CDR3: CASRLSDRAVGGYTF

D: NA
V: TRBV27
size: NA
J: TRBJ2-5
DNA: TGTGCCAGCAGTTTAAGGGGAGAGACCCAGTACTTC
CDR3: CASSLRGETQYF

D: NA
V: TRBV6-1
size: few
J: TRBJ2-7
DNA: TGTGCCAGCAGGGAGGGGCCTTATCGAGAAGAGCAGTACTTC
CDR3: CASREGPYREEQYF

D: TRBD2
V: TRBV30
size: NA
J: TRBJ2-5
DNA: TGTGCCTGGAGTGTACTAGCGGAGGTCCAAGAGACCCAGTACTTC
CDR3: CAWSVLAEVQETQYF

D: TRBD1
V: TRBV30
size: NA
J: TRBJ2-7
DNA: TGTGCCTGGAGTGTAGGGACAGGGGGCGCCGAGCAGTACTTC
CDR3: CAWSVGTGGAEQYF

D: NA
V: TRBV25-1
size: NA
J: TRBJ1-2
DNA: TGTGCCAGCAGTGGGGGGTTTGGCTACACCTTC
CDR3: CASSGGFGYTF

D: NA
V: TRBV6-5
size: NA
J: TRBJ1-1
DNA: TGTGCCAGCAGTACCCGTGGGGGGGAAGCTTTCTTT
CDR3: CASSTRGGEAFF

D: TRBD1
V: TRBV30
size: once
J: TRBJ2-5
DNA: TGTGCCTGGAGACCCAGGGGGACGGAGACCCAGTACTTC
CDR3: CAWRPRGTETQYF

D: NA
V: TRBV5-1
size: NA
J: TRBJ2-7
DNA: TGCGCCAGCAGCCAAGGGCAGGGCGGCGAGCAGTACTTC
CDR3: CASSQGQGGEQYF

D: NA
V: TRBV7-9
size: NA
J: TRBJ1-1
DNA: TGTGCCAGCAGCCTCAGGACAGCGATGAACACTGAAGCTTTCTTT
CDR3: CASSLRTAMNTEAFF